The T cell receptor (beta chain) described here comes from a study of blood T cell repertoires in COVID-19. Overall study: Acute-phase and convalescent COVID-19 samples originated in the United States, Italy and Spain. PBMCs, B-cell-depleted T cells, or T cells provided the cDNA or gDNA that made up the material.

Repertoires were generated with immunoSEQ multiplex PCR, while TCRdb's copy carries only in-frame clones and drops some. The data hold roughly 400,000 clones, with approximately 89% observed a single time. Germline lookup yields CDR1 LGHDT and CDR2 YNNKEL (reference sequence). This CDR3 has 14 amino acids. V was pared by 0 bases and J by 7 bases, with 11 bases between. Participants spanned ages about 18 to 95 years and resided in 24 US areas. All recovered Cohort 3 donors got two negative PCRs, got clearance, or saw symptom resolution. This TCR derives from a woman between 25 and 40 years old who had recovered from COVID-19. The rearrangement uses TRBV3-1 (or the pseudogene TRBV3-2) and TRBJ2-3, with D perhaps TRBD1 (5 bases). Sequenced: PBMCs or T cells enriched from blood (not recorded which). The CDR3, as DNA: TGTGCCAGCAGCCAAGATCTGGGGCAGAATACGCAGTATTTT. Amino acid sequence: CASSQDLGQNTQYF.